This T cell receptor (beta chain) was retrieved from a study of control samples from healthy donors and cancer patients. The table came from immunoSEQ multiplex PCR; TCRdb's copy has only in-frame clones and leaves some out. Here the sample spans some 110,000 clones, 70% to 90% being singletons. This clone was found once. Per the germline V gene, CDR1 is SNHLY and CDR2 is FYNNEI. The V end was cut by 6 bases, the J end by 4 bases, with 12 bases between. There are 13 residues in the CDR3. This TCR came from a woman aged 65 to 85 in good health. The V gene is TRBV2, the J gene TRBJ1-1, with a tentative D call TRBD1 (5 bases). The sequenced sample consisted of blood. Here the CDR3 reads CASSPQGFTEAFF. CDR3 nucleotide sequence: TGTGCCAGCAGCCCCCAGGGTTTCACTGAAGCTTTCTTT.